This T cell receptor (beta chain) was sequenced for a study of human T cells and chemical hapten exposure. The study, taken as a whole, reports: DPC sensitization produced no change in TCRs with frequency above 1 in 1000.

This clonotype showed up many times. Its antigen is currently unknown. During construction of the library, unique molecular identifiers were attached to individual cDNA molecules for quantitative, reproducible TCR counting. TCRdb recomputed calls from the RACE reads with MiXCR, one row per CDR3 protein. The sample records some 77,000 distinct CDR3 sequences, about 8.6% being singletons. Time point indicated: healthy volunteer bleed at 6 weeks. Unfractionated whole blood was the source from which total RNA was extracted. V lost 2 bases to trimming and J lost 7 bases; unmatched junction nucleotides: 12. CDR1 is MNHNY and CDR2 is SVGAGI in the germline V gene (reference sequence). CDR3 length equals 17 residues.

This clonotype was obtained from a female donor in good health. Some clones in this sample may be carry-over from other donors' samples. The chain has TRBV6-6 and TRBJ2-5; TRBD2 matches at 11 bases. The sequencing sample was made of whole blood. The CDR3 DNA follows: TGTGCCAGCAGTTACCCCTCTCTGACTAGCGGGGAGGCGACCCAGTACTTC. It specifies CASSYPSLTSGEATQYF.